These 22 T cell receptor beta chains originate from one sample sequenced in a study of blood T cell repertoires in COVID-19. Clones were read by immunoSEQ multiplex PCR, and TCRdb kept only the in-frame ones, dropping some. This sample yields about 370,000 clones, of which approximately 92% are seen a single time; more than 0.8% belongs to the top ten. Sequencing was done on a sample of PBMCs or T cells enriched from blood (not recorded which). All receptors come from a man between 18 and 29 years old who had recovered from COVID-19.

The chain links TRBV6-2 or TRBV6-3 to TRBJ1-2; the D gene is possibly TRBD1 (6 bases). Germline assignment: CDR1 MNHEY and CDR2 SVGEGT. The germline V and J ends were trimmed by 6 bases and 5 bases, with 19 bases remaining between them. This CDR3 contains 15 residues. The CDR3 coding sequence is TGTGCCAGCAGACCTTCGACAGGTTCCTCATATGGCTACACCTTC. This codes for CASRPSTGSSYGYTF.

The chain recombines TRBV11-2 with TRBJ1-5; D not resolved. CDR3 length: 13 residues. Germline CDR1 reads SGHAT; CDR2 reads FQNNGV. V was trimmed by 7 bases and J by 6 bases, leaving 13 bases between them. CDR3 nucleotide sequence: TGTGCCAGCACGGGCCGGGAGGGTCAGCCCCAGCATTTT. Protein sequence: CASTGREGQPQHF.

The CDR3 DNA sequence: TGTGCCTGGAGTCTAAGTACTGGAAACACCATATATTTT. Protein product: CAWSLSTGNTIYF. The chain uses TRBV30 and TRBJ1-3; D is undetermined. This CDR3 has 13 amino acids. Germline V gene lookup returns CDR1 GTSNPN and CDR2 SVGIG (reference sequence). The V end lost 2 bases, the J end lost 2 bases, and 7 bases lay between the germline ends.

The gene calls are TRBV9 and TRBJ2-5; D gene uncertain. The CDR3 length is 12 residues. Per the germline V gene, CDR1 is SGDLS and CDR2 is YYNGEE. The V end lost 3 bases, the J end lost 4 bases, and 7 bases lay between the germline ends. For the CDR3, the DNA is TGTGCCAGCAGCGCCTCCTCAGAGACCCAGTACTTC. It is translated as CASSASSETQYF.

The chain carries TRBV19 and TRBJ1-1; no definite D call. Germline V gives CDR1 LNHDA, CDR2 SQIVND (reference sequence). The ends were cut back, 5 bases at V and 0 bases at J, with 16 bases in the middle. The CDR3 contains 16 residues. CDR3 bases: TGTGCCAGTAGTTCACCCGGGGAGAAGATGAACACTGAAGCTTTCTTT. Its protein is CASSSPGEKMNTEAFF.

The gene calls are TRBV28 and TRBJ1-3; D is perhaps TRBD1 (5 bases). CDR3 length: 14 amino acids. Trimming took 7 bases from V and 0 from J, leaving 10 bases between them. Looked up from germline, CDR1 is MDHEN and CDR2 is SYDVKM. The CDR3 region has the DNA TGTGCCAGCAAGGGGCAACTCTCTGGAAACACCATATATTTT. This encodes CASKGQLSGNTIYF.

V is TRBV7-8 and J is TRBJ1-5; D unclear. CDR3 length: 17 residues. CDR1 and CDR2 from the germline V gene are SGHVS and FQNEAQ. V was shortened by 1 base and J by 2 bases, with 15 bases between the two germline ends. The CDR3 sequence is CASSLGPSLRGNQPQHF. CDR3 DNA sequence: TGTGCCAGCAGCTTAGGTCCAAGCCTTAGAGGCAATCAGCCCCAGCATTTT.

The chain carries TRBV6-2 or TRBV6-3 and TRBJ2-2, with 10 bases aligning to TRBD1. The length of the CDR3 is 16 residues. Germline trimming cut 5 bases from V and 0 bases from J; bases unmatched to any gene: 3. In germline, CDR1 is MNHEY, CDR2 SVGEGT. The CDR3 loop is CASSRQGAANTGELFF. DNA for the CDR3: TGTGCCAGCAGTCGACAGGGGGCAGCGAACACCGGGGAGCTGTTTTTT.

The chain carries TRBV10-1 and TRBJ1-6, with D maybe TRBD1 (6 bases). The germline gives CDR1 WNHNN, CDR2 SYGVQD (reference sequence). V lost 6 bases and J 9 bases, leaving 15 bases between the germline ends. The CDR3 spans 14 residues. The DNA for the CDR3 is TGCGCCAGCAGCATAACAGGGCCTAGTTCACCCCTCCACTTT. This encodes CASSITGPSSPLHF.

This chain links TRBV5-1 with TRBJ1-2, with 7 nucleotides matching TRBD1. The CDR3 spans 14 residues. The germline V gene has CDR1 SGHRS and CDR2 YFSETQ. The J segment lost 2 bases and the V segment lost 4 bases, leaving 5 bases of the junction unmatched. The CDR3 loop reads CASSRGTANYGYTF. The CDR3 DNA is TGCGCCAGCAGCAGAGGGACAGCGAACTATGGCTACACCTTC.

In regard to this clone: The same CDR3 can be traced to other DNA sequences in this sample. This rearrangement joins TRBV12-3 or TRBV12-4 to TRBJ2-3, with D maybe TRBD2 (5 bases). Trimming removed 0 bases from V and 6 bases from J, with 7 bases in between. The CDR3 is made up of 13 amino acids. The CDR3, as DNA: TGTGCCAGCAGTTTAGCGGGAGCGGATACGCAGTATTTT. Its protein is CASSLAGADTQYF.

The rearrangement uses TRBV6-5 and TRBJ2-7; D is undetermined. V lost 7 bases, J lost 4 bases, and 14 bases lay in between. CDR1 and CDR2 (germline): MNHEY, SVGAGI. The CDR3 consists of 13 residues. The CDR3 DNA reads TGTGCCAGCACCGATCGCGGTGAATACGAGCAGTACTTC. As protein: CASTDRGEYEQYF.

The sample holds a few counts of this clone. The genes are TRBV11-2 and TRBJ2-3, with TRBD2 as a possible D gene (6 bases). Trimming removed 0 bases at V and 9 bases at J, with 22 bases between. Germline V lookup: CDR1 SGHAT, CDR2 FQNNGV. The CDR3 is 17 residues long. CDR3 sequence reads: CASSLERLIAGGRTQYF. The CDR3, as DNA: TGTGCCAGCAGCTTAGAGAGGCTCATTGCTGGAGGGCGGACGCAGTATTTT.

The chain carries TRBV19 and TRBJ1-2; 7 bases align to TRBD1. Unmatched junction bases numbered 9, after V lost 10 bases and J lost 4 bases. CDR1 and CDR2 (germline): LNHDA, SQIVND (reference sequence). The CDR3 has 13 residues. CDR3 in DNA: TGTGCCACCACGGTGACAGGGCGCTATGGCTACACCTTC. The encoded protein is CATTVTGRYGYTF.

This chain uses TRBV19 with TRBJ1-1; unclear D gene. Per germline, CDR1 LNHDA and CDR2 SQIVND (reference sequence). The CDR3 length is 15 residues. V lost 4 bases, J lost 0 bases, and 12 bases lay in between. DNA for the CDR3: TGTGCCAGTAGTAAACAACAGAGAATGAACACTGAAGCTTTCTTT. It is translated as CASSKQQRMNTEAFF.

This clone was seen just once. This sequence joins TRBV19 and TRBJ1-2; tentatively, D is TRBD1 (6 bases). The CDR3 has 12 amino acids. In germline, CDR1 is LNHDA, CDR2 SQIVND (reference sequence). Trimming took 6 bases from V and 7 from J, leaving 12 bases between them. The DNA of the CDR3 is TGTGCCAGTAGCCCCCAGGGGAGTGGCTACACCTTC. The encoded protein is CASSPQGSGYTF.

This chain's CDR3 is CASSPGGSGNTIYF. CDR3 DNA sequence: TGTGCCAGCAGTCCTGGGGGGTCTGGAAACACCATATATTTT. The chain employs TRBV6-5 and TRBJ1-3; possible D gene TRBD1, 5 bases. The CDR3 is 14 residues long. Germline CDR1 is MNHEY and CDR2 is SVGAGI. V dropped 5 bases and J dropped 1 base, with 9 bases sitting between them.

This clone occurred a few times. This chain links TRBV3-1 (or the pseudogene TRBV3-2) with TRBJ1-6; D is unclear. This CDR3 comprises 14 residues. V was clipped by 0 bases and J by 10 bases, with 10 bases between them. In germline, CDR1 is LGHDT, CDR2 YNNKEL (reference sequence). The CDR3 nucleotides read TGTGCCAGCAGCCAAGACATGGTTGAGTCACCCCTCCACTTT. It specifies CASSQDMVESPLHF.

The chain couples TRBV5-1 to TRBJ1-1, with 9 positions matching TRBD1. From germline, CDR1 is SGHRS and CDR2 YFSETQ. The CDR3 consists of 16 residues. Trimming removed 3 bases from V and 3 bases from J; junction bases left unmatched: 9. The CDR3 loop is CASSWWTGEGDTEAFF. CDR3 sequence (DNA): TGCGCCAGCAGCTGGTGGACAGGGGAGGGGGACACTGAAGCTTTCTTT. Combining the CDR3 with reference TRBV5-1 and TRBJ1-1 gives the whole variable domain KAGVTQTPRYLIKTRGQQVTLSCSPISGHRSVSWYQQTPGQGLQFLFEYFSETQRNKGNFPGRFSGRQFSNSRSEMNVSTLELGDSALYLCASSWWTGEGDTEAFFGQGTRLTVV.

As DNA, the CDR3 is TGTGCCAGCGGGCCCGGAAATTCACCCCTCCACTTT. Translation: CASGPGNSPLHF. This chain joins TRBV27 and TRBJ1-6, with D unresolved. This CDR3 spans 12 amino acids. CDR1 is MNHEY, CDR2 SMNVEV, per germline (reference sequence). Trimming stripped 8 bases from V and 7 bases from J, with 9 bases between.

This chain joins TRBV18 and TRBJ2-1; 7 positions match TRBD2. V dropped 4 bases and J dropped 7; count of bases not matched to a gene: 4. The CDR3 consists of 13 residues. Germline V gene sequence: CDR1 KGHSH, CDR2 LQKENI. This CDR3 is CASSQLAKNEQFF. Here the CDR3 DNA reads TGTGCCAGCTCACAACTAGCGAAGAATGAGCAGTTCTTC.

This chain uses TRBV19 with TRBJ2-3; 10 nucleotides align to TRBD2. This CDR3 region has 15 residues. With 9 bases clipped from V and 2 bases from J, the junction kept 8 bases outside the gene matches. Germline CDR1 LNHDA, CDR2 SQIVND (reference sequence). CDR3 protein: CASTTLAGVTDTQYF. The CDR3 coding sequence is TGTGCCAGCACTACCCTAGCGGGGGTCACAGATACGCAGTATTTT.